These T cell receptor beta chains were read from a single sample in a study of a mutant IDH1 vaccine in newly diagnosed glioma. TCRdb's table, derived via immunoSEQ multiplex PCR, lists solely in-frame clones and lacks some. The sample contains 60,000 to 100,000 clones, approximately 85% of which appear only once. These receptors have no known antigen. The sample in question was PBMCs, obtained from a glioma patient whose treatment included an IDH1 peptide vaccine. These receptors were collected from a woman between 45 and 65 years old with glioma. CDR3s include the opening cysteine and the closing phenylalanine or tryptophan. The D gene is left open where the match is weak. Clone size, where shown, is once, few, many, or a class for clones that have expanded.

v_gene: TRBV7-2
j_gene: TRBJ1-1
d_gene: -
abundance: -
CDR3nt: TGTGCCAGCAGCCGTCAGTCCATGAGGAACACTGAAGCTTTCTTT
CDR3aa: CASSRQSMRNTEAFF

v_gene: TRBV27
j_gene: TRBJ2-2
d_gene: -
abundance: -
CDR3nt: TGTGCCAGCAGTCTCGAGGGCACCGGGGAGCTGTTTTTT
CDR3aa: CASSLEGTGELFF

v_gene: TRBV5-1
j_gene: TRBJ2-7
d_gene: TRBD1
abundance: -
CDR3nt: TGCGCCAGCAGCTTACAGGGGATCTCCTACGAGCAGTACTTC
CDR3aa: CASSLQGISYEQYF

v_gene: TRBV5-4
j_gene: TRBJ2-1
d_gene: TRBD2
abundance: once
CDR3nt: TGTGCCAGCAGCTCTCGACTAGCCGGTTACAATGAGCAGTTCTTC
CDR3aa: CASSSRLAGYNEQFF

v_gene: TRBV2
j_gene: TRBJ2-1
d_gene: TRBD2
abundance: -
CDR3nt: TGTGCCAGCAGCCCTAGCGGGATTGACAATGAGCAGTTCTTC
CDR3aa: CASSPSGIDNEQFF

v_gene: TRBV28
j_gene: TRBJ2-5
d_gene: -
abundance: -
CDR3nt: TGTGCCAGCAGTTCCTTTACCAGGGACACCCAAGAGACCCAGTACTTC
CDR3aa: CASSSFTRDTQETQYF

v_gene: TRBV9
j_gene: TRBJ1-3
d_gene: -
abundance: -
CDR3nt: TGTGCCAGCAGCGAGGTGGACCGCGGTGTAGACACCATATATTTT
CDR3aa: CASSEVDRGVDTIYF

v_gene: TRBV9
j_gene: TRBJ2-1
d_gene: -
abundance: -
CDR3nt: TGTGCCAGCAGCGCCCGCGGGGGCTCCTCCTACAATGAGCAGTTCTTC
CDR3aa: CASSARGGSSYNEQFF

v_gene: TRBV6-4
j_gene: TRBJ2-1
d_gene: TRBD1
abundance: -
CDR3nt: TGTGCCAGCAGCGAAGATCGGGACAGGGCCTACAATGAGCAGTTCTTC
CDR3aa: CASSEDRDRAYNEQFF

v_gene: TRBV30
j_gene: TRBJ2-3
d_gene: -
abundance: -
CDR3nt: TGTGCCTGGAGCCGTGGAGGGCGTCCAGATACGCAGTATTTT
CDR3aa: CAWSRGGRPDTQYF

v_gene: TRBV10-1
j_gene: TRBJ2-7
d_gene: -
abundance: -
CDR3nt: TGCGCCAGCAGTGAGTCGATCTCGGGGCAGTACTTC
CDR3aa: CASSESISGQYF

v_gene: TRBV19
j_gene: TRBJ1-5
d_gene: TRBD1
abundance: once
CDR3nt: TGTGCCAGTAGTAAGGACAGGGGATGGGGTAGCAATCAGCCCCAGCATTTT
CDR3aa: CASSKDRGWGSNQPQHF

v_gene: TRBV7-3
j_gene: TRBJ2-1
d_gene: TRBD2
abundance: -
CDR3nt: TGTGCCAGCAGTCGTGATAGCGGGGGCAATGAGCAGTTCTTC
CDR3aa: CASSRDSGGNEQFF

v_gene: TRBV14
j_gene: TRBJ1-4
d_gene: -
abundance: once
CDR3nt: TGTGCCAGCGCGACGGGATCTAATGAAAAACTGTTTTTT
CDR3aa: CASATGSNEKLFF

v_gene: TRBV10-3
j_gene: TRBJ2-7
d_gene: -
abundance: -
CDR3nt: TGTGCCATCAGCCAAGGGACCCTCTACGAGCAGTACTTC
CDR3aa: CAISQGTLYEQYF

v_gene: TRBV28
j_gene: TRBJ1-1
d_gene: -
abundance: -
CDR3nt: TGTGCCAGCCGACGTATCGGACGCAAAAGGACTGAAGCTTTCTTT
CDR3aa: CASRRIGRKRTEAFF

v_gene: TRBV5-1
j_gene: TRBJ2-7
d_gene: -
abundance: -
CDR3nt: TGCGCCAGCAGCTTGGGAGGGCTCGAGCAGTACTTC
CDR3aa: CASSLGGLEQYF

v_gene: TRBV7-8
j_gene: TRBJ1-5
d_gene: -
abundance: once
CDR3nt: TGTGCCAGCAGCTTAGCGGGCAGGGTGATTTCTCAGCCCCAGCATTTT
CDR3aa: CASSLAGRVISQPQHF

v_gene: TRBV10-3
j_gene: TRBJ2-3
d_gene: TRBD2
abundance: -
CDR3nt: TGTGCCATCGGGGGACTAGCTCAAGCCGATACGCAGTATTTT
CDR3aa: CAIGGLAQADTQYF

v_gene: TRBV7-8
j_gene: TRBJ2-7
d_gene: TRBD1
abundance: -
CDR3nt: TGTGCCAGCAGCTTAATAGGGACAGGGACCTACGAGCAGTACTTC
CDR3aa: CASSLIGTGTYEQYF

v_gene: TRBV10-1
j_gene: TRBJ2-2
d_gene: -
abundance: -
CDR3nt: TGCGCCAGCAGTGCGCTGACGAACACCGGGGAGCTGTTTTTT
CDR3aa: CASSALTNTGELFF

v_gene: TRBV7-9
j_gene: TRBJ2-1
d_gene: TRBD2
abundance: -
CDR3nt: TGTGCCAGCAGTCCGACTAGCGGGACTTTGTACAATGAGCAGTTCTTC
CDR3aa: CASSPTSGTLYNEQFF